These 7 T cell receptor beta chains were all obtained from the same sample, sequenced in a study of a mutant IDH1 vaccine in newly diagnosed glioma. Here immunoSEQ multiplex PCR was the method, and the copy in TCRdb shows in-frame clones only, minus some. The data show 110,000 or so clones, about nine tenths seen once. Time point reported: week 11, during vaccination. A 20-mer mutant IDH1 peptide at 300 ug was injected subcutaneously with topical imiquimod. These receptors lack a known antigen. The specimen comprised PBMCs, sampled from a glioma patient whose treatment included an IDH1 peptide vaccine. The receptors were sampled from a woman between 45 and 65 years old with glioma.

V gene TRBV5-6 combines with J gene TRBJ2-5, with D possibly being TRBD2 (6 bases). This CDR3 is 14 amino acids long. In germline, CDR1 is SGHDT, CDR2 YYEEEE. Trimming removed 4 bases at V and 3 bases at J, with 13 bases between. As DNA, the CDR3 is TGTGCCAGCAGCCCCGGGAGCCGGGAAGAGACCCAGTACTTC. It yields the protein CASSPGSREETQYF.

The rearrangement uses TRBV7-9 and TRBJ1-1; D is uncertain. The CDR3 totals 12 residues. V lost 0 bases and J lost 7, with 6 bases in between. Germline CDR1 reads SEHNR; CDR2 reads FQNEAQ (reference sequence). The CDR3 loop reads CASSLALGEAFF. CDR3 nucleotide sequence: TGTGCCAGCAGCTTAGCGCTAGGTGAAGCTTTCTTT.

The gene calls are TRBV2 and TRBJ1-2; TRBD1 might be the D (6 bases). From germline, CDR1 is SNHLY and CDR2 FYNNEI. The CDR3 consists of 15 residues. Between the trimmed V and J ends, which lost 3 bases and 1 base, there was a span of 12 bases. Here the CDR3 DNA reads TGTGCCAGCAGTGACATAGGAGGGGGTAACTATGGCTACACCTTC. Translated, it gives CASSDIGGGNYGYTF.

The V and J genes are TRBV28 and TRBJ2-3; D gene uncertain. The V gene's germline CDR1 is MDHEN and CDR2 SYDVKM. The CDR3 runs to 14 residues. V lost 5 bases, J lost 5 bases, and 14 bases lay in between. The CDR3 region has the DNA TGTGCCAGCAGTCCTGGTCCGGCCGGAGATACGCAGTATTTT. Translated: CASSPGPAGDTQYF.

This rearrangement joins TRBV27 to TRBJ2-1, with 7 bases lining up with TRBD1. The CDR3 is 14 residues long. Unmatched junction bases numbered 8, after V lost 2 bases and J lost 10 bases. CDR1 is MNHEY, CDR2 SMNVEV, per germline (reference sequence). In nucleotides, the CDR3 is TGTGCCAGCAGTTTAACCGACAGGGCTGGAGAGCAGTTCTTC. Its translation is CASSLTDRAGEQFF.

The chain carries TRBV7-3 and TRBJ2-3; 7 nucleotides match TRBD1. Germline trimming cut 4 bases from V and 1 base from J; bases unmatched to any gene: 2. The CDR3 has 14 amino acids. CDR1 and CDR2 (germline): SGHTA, FQGTGA. This CDR3 is CASSSGTGTDTQYF. CDR3 DNA: TGTGCCAGCAGCTCGGGGACAGGCACAGATACGCAGTATTTT.

The chain combines TRBV29-1 with TRBJ1-4; 8 nucleotides align to TRBD1. Germline CDR1 reads SQVTM; CDR2 reads ANQGSEA. This CDR3 is built from 13 residues. The junction had 5 bases not matched to a gene; V was cut back by 7 bases and J by 4 bases. In DNA form, the CDR3 reads TGCAGCGCCCAGGGGGCGAGTAATGAAAAACTGTTTTTT. It encodes CSAQGASNEKLFF.